These 30 T cell receptor beta chains share one sample of origin, sequenced in a study of cytomegalovirus exposure and HLA in healthy donors. PCR used 60 Vbeta primers and 13 Jbeta primers. Assay: immunoSEQ multiplex PCR; the TCRdb copy retains only in-frame clones and omits some. The sample has about 200,000 clones, 87% seen once; the top ten hold over 1%. Source material: PBMCs. The receptors here all came from a man aged 25-40 years in good health and CMV-seronegative.

V and J are TRBV19 and TRBJ1-2; D uncertain. The germline V gene has CDR1 LNHDA and CDR2 SQIVND (reference sequence). V gave up 4 bases and J gave up 3 bases, with 12 bases separating them. The CDR3 consists of 14 residues. CDR3 residues: CASSNSEAHYGYTF. CDR3 bases: TGTGCCAGTAGTAACAGTGAAGCTCACTATGGCTACACCTTC.

The genes are TRBV7-2 and TRBJ2-7, with 8 positions matching TRBD1. Germline lookup yields CDR1 SGHTA and CDR2 FQGNSA. CDR3 size: 15 residues. Trimming at V came to 6 bases and at J to 4 bases, leaving 11 bases not matched to a gene. This CDR3 reads CASRQSPGQAYEQYF. CDR3 nucleotides: TGTGCCAGCAGACAATCACCGGGACAGGCTTACGAGCAGTACTTC.

This clone was observed once. The rearrangement uses TRBV7-9 and TRBJ2-7; D is possibly TRBD1 (6 bases). The V end was cut by 5 bases, the J end by 6 bases, with 11 bases between. The CDR3 covers 12 residues. The germline CDR1 and CDR2 sequences are SEHNR and FQNEAQ (reference sequence). The CDR3 region is CASSPGTPEQYF. CDR3 DNA: TGTGCCAGCAGCCCTGGGACACCCGAGCAGTACTTC.

The rearrangement uses TRBV9 and TRBJ2-7; tentative D call: TRBD1 (5 bases). The V end lost 3 bases, the J end lost 3 bases, and 16 bases lay between the germline ends. The germline gives CDR1 SGDLS, CDR2 YYNGEE. This CDR3 has 15 residues. DNA for the CDR3: TGTGCCAGCAGCGCTTTTCAGGGTTTCAGCTACGAGCAGTACTTC. Amino acid sequence: CASSAFQGFSYEQYF.

This clone was counted only a few times. V gene TRBV28 combines with J gene TRBJ1-5; the D gene is possibly TRBD1 (5 bases). Germline V gene lookup returns CDR1 MDHEN and CDR2 SYDVKM. V shed 3 bases and J shed 0 bases, with 12 bases lying between them. The CDR3 runs 16 residues. CDR3 amino acids: CASSLEGDYSNQPQHF. CDR3 DNA sequence: TGTGCCAGCAGTTTGGAAGGGGACTATAGCAATCAGCCCCAGCATTTT.

V and J are TRBV7-2 and TRBJ2-7, with D unclear. CDR3 length: 11 residues. From germline, CDR1 is SGHTA and CDR2 FQGNSA. V was cut by 5 bases and J by 5 bases, with 7 bases left in between. The CDR3 DNA is TGTGCCAGCAGCCTATCCCACGAGCAGTACTTC. Protein product: CASSLSHEQYF.

This clone was seen more than once but under ten times. The J gene is TRBJ2-7, the V gene TRBV5-8, with 11 bases matching TRBD2. V lost 3 bases and J lost 3; bases outside the gene matches: 8. Germline V gene sequence: CDR1 SGHTS, CDR2 YDEGEE. The CDR3 totals 16 residues. The CDR3 coding sequence is TGTGCCAGCAGCTCGAGGCGACTAGCGGGAAGCTACGAGCAGTACTTC. It is translated as CASSSRRLAGSYEQYF.

CDR3 in amino acids: CASGRDRQETQYF. DNA of the CDR3: TGTGCCAGCGGGCGGGACAGACAAGAGACCCAGTACTTC. V gene TRBV5-8 combines with J gene TRBJ2-5; a weak D match, TRBD1 (7 bases). CDR1 SGHTS and CDR2 YDEGEE come from the germline V gene. CDR3 length: 13 amino acids. Between the trimmed V and J ends, which lost 7 bases and 2 bases, there was a span of 12 bases.

This sequence joins TRBV10-2 and TRBJ2-1; 9 bases are shared with TRBD2. The CDR3 is made up of 15 amino acids. In germline, CDR1 is WSHSY, CDR2 SAAADI. With V trimmed by 3 bases and J by 7 bases, 7 bases remained unmatched. The CDR3 protein is CASSDRQRGDNEQFF. The CDR3 DNA follows: TGCGCCAGCAGTGACCGCCAGCGGGGGGATAATGAGCAGTTCTTC.

A single count supports this clone. This chain links TRBV10-3 with TRBJ1-6; a weak D match, TRBD1 (5 bases). Germline CDR1 ENHRY, CDR2 SYGVKD. V gave up 6 bases and J gave up 5 bases, with 14 bases separating them. The CDR3 runs to 15 residues. CDR3 region: CAISSQDRNNSPLHF. Written as DNA, the CDR3 is TGTGCCATCAGCTCCCAAGACAGAAATAATTCACCCCTCCACTTT.

The chain's CDR3 is CASSPGGTGNQPQHF. For the CDR3, the DNA is TGTGCCAGCAGCCCAGGGGGGACTGGCAATCAGCCCCAGCATTTT. The rearrangement links TRBV7-2 to TRBJ1-5; 7 bases map to TRBD1. V shed 5 bases, J shed 2 bases, and the junction held 6 bases outside the gene matches. This CDR3 contains 15 residues. The germline gives CDR1 SGHTA, CDR2 FQGNSA. Combining the CDR3 with reference TRBV7-2 and TRBJ1-5 gives the whole variable domain GAGVSQSPSNKVTEKGKDVELRCDPISGHTALYWYRQSLGQGLEFLIYFQGNSAPDKSGLPSDRFSAERTGGSVSTLTIQRTQQEDSAVYLCASSPGGTGNQPQHFGDGTRLSIL.

The V call is TRBV10-2, the J call TRBJ2-3, with TRBD1 matching over 9 bases. In germline, CDR1 is WSHSY, CDR2 SAAADI. With 1 base clipped from V and 0 bases from J, the junction kept 5 bases outside the gene matches. The CDR3 length is 17 residues. The DNA for the CDR3 is TGCGCCAGCAGTGAGTTGAGACAGGGGGTTAGCACAGATACGCAGTATTTT. It encodes CASSELRQGVSTDTQYF.

V and J are TRBV18 and TRBJ2-1; 7 nucleotides agree with TRBD2. Germline CDR1 and CDR2: KGHSH and LQKENI. Trimming cost V 0 bases and J 3 bases; bases outside gene matches: 8. The CDR3 has 17 amino acids. The DNA for the CDR3 is TGTGCCAGCTCACCACCGAGAGCGGGAAGCCTCTACAATGAGCAGTTCTTC. It specifies CASSPPRAGSLYNEQFF.

The rearrangement links TRBV19 to TRBJ2-2; tentative D call: TRBD1 (6 bases). This CDR3 is 14 amino acids long. CDR1 and CDR2 (germline): LNHDA, SQIVND (reference sequence). With 6 bases removed from V and 3 bases from J, the gap between germline ends came to 11 bases. In nucleotides, the CDR3 is TGTGCCAGTAGCAGCGACAGGCACACCGGGGAGCTGTTTTTT. This translates into CASSSDRHTGELFF.

The gene calls are TRBV15 and TRBJ2-3, with D possibly TRBD2 on 7 matching bases. CDR3 length: 15 residues. Germline V lookup: CDR1 LNHNV, CDR2 YYDKDF (reference sequence). Between the trimmed V and J ends, which lost 2 bases and 4 bases, there was a span of 13 bases. CDR3 nucleotides: TGTGCCACCAGCAGATCTGGGGGGGCCTCAGATACGCAGTATTTT. This translates into CATSRSGGASDTQYF.

This clone was detected ten times or more. CDR3 bases: TGTGCCACCAGCAGGGATCTGTGGCAGGGGCTCTACAATGAGCAGTTCTTC. Protein sequence: CATSRDLWQGLYNEQFF. The chain is built from TRBV15 and TRBJ2-1, with D maybe TRBD1 (6 bases). Germline V gives CDR1 LNHNV, CDR2 YYDKDF (reference sequence). The CDR3 has 17 amino acids. Trimming stripped 3 bases from V and 3 bases from J, with 18 bases between.

V usage is TRBV18 and J usage is TRBJ1-1, with a weak D call TRBD1 (5 bases). The CDR3 is made up of 16 amino acids. V was cut by 5 bases and J by 0 bases, with 16 bases left in between. Germline lookup yields CDR1 KGHSH and CDR2 LQKENI. The CDR3 here is CASSSSSTEMNTEAFF. The CDR3 bases are TGTGCCAGCTCATCCTCTTCGACAGAGATGAACACTGAAGCTTTCTTT.

This clone was recorded a few times. The chain has TRBV4-2 and TRBJ1-2, with 7 nucleotides matching TRBD1. Trimming removed 0 bases from V and 6 bases from J; junction bases left unmatched: 4. Germline CDR1 reads LGHNA; CDR2 reads YNFKEQ. The CDR3 contains 14 residues. The CDR3 bases are TGTGCCAGCAGCCAAGACGACAGGGTCGATGGCTACACCTTC. It specifies CASSQDDRVDGYTF.

The gene calls are TRBV7-9 and TRBJ2-7; 9 bases line up with TRBD1. This CDR3 region has 15 residues. V dropped 4 bases and J dropped 3; count of bases not matched to a gene: 7. Germline CDR1 is SEHNR and CDR2 is FQNEAQ (reference sequence). The CDR3 sequence is CASSSAGTGIYEQYF. The CDR3 DNA sequence: TGTGCCAGCAGCTCAGCAGGGACAGGGATCTACGAGCAGTACTTC.

V and J are TRBV6-6 and TRBJ2-1, with D uncertain. This CDR3 contains 13 residues. Germline-derived CDR1 and CDR2 are MNHNY and SVGAGI (reference sequence). The V end was cut by 2 bases, the J end by 4 bases, with 6 bases between. The CDR3 coding sequence is TGTGCCAGCAGTTACGAGAGGTACAATGAGCAGTTCTTC. Its translation: CASSYERYNEQFF.

Concerning this clone itself: At one boundary the junction diverges from the germline segment, which might be a read error. The identical CDR3 is also encoded by other nucleotide sequences in the sample. V usage is TRBV28 and J usage is TRBJ1-4; tentatively, D is TRBD1 (5 bases). Germline-derived CDR1 and CDR2 are MDHEN and SYDVKM. The CDR3 spans 12 residues. The CDR3 spells CASSLRGEKLFF. In DNA form, the CDR3 reads TGTGCCAGCAGTTTAAGGGGTGAAAAGCTGTTTTTT.

The chain is built from TRBV6-5 and TRBJ2-4; 7 bases fit TRBD1. With 8 bases clipped from V and 0 bases from J, the junction kept 1 base outside the gene matches. CDR1 is MNHEY, CDR2 SVGAGI, per germline. The CDR3 extends over 13 amino acids. The DNA of the CDR3 is TGTGCCAGCGGGACAGTAGCCAAAAACATTCAGTACTTC. Its protein is CASGTVAKNIQYF.

V usage is TRBV14 and J usage is TRBJ1-2; no reliable D call. The CDR3 is made up of 13 amino acids. Germline V gene data show CDR1 as SGHDN and CDR2 as FVKESK. With 8 bases removed from V and 4 bases from J, the gap between germline ends came to 14 bases. CDR3: CASSTSVVYGYTF. The CDR3 coding sequence is TGTGCCAGCTCGACATCCGTGGTCTATGGCTACACCTTC.

V and J are TRBV15 and TRBJ2-1; D possibly corresponds to TRBD1 (6 bases). Germline assignment: CDR1 LNHNV and CDR2 YYDKDF (reference sequence). V gave up 5 bases and J gave up 7 bases, with 24 bases separating them. The CDR3 runs to 17 residues. The DNA for the CDR3 is TGTGCCACCAGCCCCCAGCCCCTGTTAAAAGGGGGAAATGAGCAGTTCTTC. Residues: CATSPQPLLKGGNEQFF.

The chain couples TRBV5-1 to TRBJ1-6; D might be TRBD1 (6 bases). This CDR3 comprises 14 residues. Trimming removed 7 bases from V and 7 bases from J, with 15 bases in between. CDR1 SGHRS and CDR2 YFSETQ come from the germline V gene. CDR3 protein: CASCRADRNSPLHF. In DNA, the CDR3 is TGCGCCAGCTGCAGGGCGGACAGAAATTCACCCCTCCACTTT.

The rearrangement uses TRBV28 and TRBJ1-5; 7 bases are a match to TRBD1. Germline loops: CDR1 MDHEN, CDR2 SYDVKM. J lost 0 bases, V lost 6 bases, and 11 bases had no gene match. This CDR3 is 17 amino acids long. The CDR3 DNA is TGTGCCAGCAGGCCTAGGGGACAGAAATATAGCAATCAGCCCCAGCATTTT. Protein product: CASRPRGQKYSNQPQHF.

The chain joins TRBV29-1 to TRBJ2-3; 11 bases fit TRBD2. The CDR3 sequence is 14 residues long. With 6 bases clipped from V and 2 bases from J, the junction kept 4 bases outside the gene matches. CDR1 and CDR2 (germline): SQVTM, ANQGSEA. This chain's CDR3 is CSVSTSGATDTQYF. For the CDR3, the DNA is TGCAGCGTGTCGACTAGCGGGGCCACAGATACGCAGTATTTT.

This chain connects TRBV19 to TRBJ1-6, with 10 bases that match TRBD1. This CDR3 spans 16 amino acids. In germline, CDR1 is LNHDA, CDR2 SQIVND (reference sequence). V lost 6 bases, J lost 10 bases, and 12 bases stayed unmatched. CDR3 nucleotides: TGTGCCAGTAGCCCTAGAGACAGGGGGCGGTGGTCACCCCTCCACTTT. Its translation is CASSPRDRGRWSPLHF.

V and J are TRBV7-2 and TRBJ2-1; 9 bases fit TRBD2. J was trimmed by 3 bases and V by 8 bases; bases with no gene match: 11. Looked up from germline, CDR1 is SGHTA and CDR2 is FQGNSA. The CDR3 covers 16 residues. CDR3 DNA sequence: TGTGCCAGCCTCCCCCGGGGAGCGGGGGGCTACAATGAGCAGTTCTTC. It specifies CASLPRGAGGYNEQFF.

In this sample, this clone turned up a few times. The gene calls are TRBV6-6 and TRBJ1-1; the D gene is possibly TRBD1 (6 bases). CDR1 is MNHNY, CDR2 SVGAGI, per germline (reference sequence). This CDR3 is 12 amino acids long. Trimming pared 6 bases from V and 9 bases from J, leaving 14 bases between. The CDR3 sequence: CASRERQEQAFF. In DNA form, the CDR3 reads TGTGCCAGCAGGGAACGACAGGAGCAAGCTTTCTTT.